This T cell receptor beta chain emerged from a study of blood T cell repertoires in COVID-19. Study at large: The samples span acute and convalescent COVID-19 from the United States, Italy and Spain. Sample material is recorded as cDNA or gDNA derived from T cells, B-cell-depleted T cells, or PBMCs.

In the source study's methods: Using reference gene primer amplification, nucleated cell counts were estimated. Produced via immunoSEQ multiplex PCR; TCRdb's table is partial and in-frame only. V and J calls and clone size come straight from that table; D and trimming were deduced from the DNA. Among around 81,000 clones, roughly 80% were seen once, and the ten largest hold roughly 13%. This CDR3 comprises 13 residues. V lost 3 bases to trimming and J lost 4 bases, with 7 bases between them. The V gene's germline CDR1 is KGHSH and CDR2 LQKENI. The TCR comes from a human donor in a cohort sampled during active COVID-19. The gene calls are TRBV18 and TRBJ2-1; D is undetermined. Sample: peripheral blood. Written as DNA, the CDR3 is TGTGCCAGCTCACCTTCTTTATACAATGAGCAGTTCTTC. Translated, it gives CASSPSLYNEQFF.